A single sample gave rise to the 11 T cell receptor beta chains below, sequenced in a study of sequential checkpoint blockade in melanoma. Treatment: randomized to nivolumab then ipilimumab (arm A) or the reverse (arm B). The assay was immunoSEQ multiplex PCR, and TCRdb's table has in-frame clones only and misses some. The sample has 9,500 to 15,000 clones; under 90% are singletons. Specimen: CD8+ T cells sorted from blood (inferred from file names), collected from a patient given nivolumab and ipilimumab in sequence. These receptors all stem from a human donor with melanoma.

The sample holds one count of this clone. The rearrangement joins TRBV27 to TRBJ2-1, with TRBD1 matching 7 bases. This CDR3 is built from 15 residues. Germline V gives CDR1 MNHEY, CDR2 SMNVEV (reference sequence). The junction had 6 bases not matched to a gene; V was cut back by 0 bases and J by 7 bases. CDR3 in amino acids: CASSLSETGLNEQFF. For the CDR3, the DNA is TGTGCCAGCAGTTTATCCGAGACAGGGCTTAATGAGCAGTTCTTC.

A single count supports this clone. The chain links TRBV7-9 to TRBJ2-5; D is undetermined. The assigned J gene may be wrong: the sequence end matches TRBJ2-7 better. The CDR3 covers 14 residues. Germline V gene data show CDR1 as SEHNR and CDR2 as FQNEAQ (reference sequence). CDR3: CASSLTDLYYEQYF. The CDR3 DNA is TGTGCCAGCAGCTTAACCGACCTTTACTACGAGCAGTACTTC.

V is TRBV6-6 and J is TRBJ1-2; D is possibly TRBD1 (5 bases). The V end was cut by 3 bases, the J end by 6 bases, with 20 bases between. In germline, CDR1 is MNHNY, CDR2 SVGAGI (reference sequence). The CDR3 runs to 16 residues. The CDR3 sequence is CASSYTGLTGLDGYTF. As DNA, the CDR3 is TGTGCCAGCAGTTATACAGGATTAACAGGTCTCGATGGCTACACCTTC.

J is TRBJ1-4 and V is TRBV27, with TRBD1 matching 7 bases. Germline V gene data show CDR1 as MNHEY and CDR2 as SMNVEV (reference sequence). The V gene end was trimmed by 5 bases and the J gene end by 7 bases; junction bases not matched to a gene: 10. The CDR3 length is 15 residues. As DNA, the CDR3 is TGTGCCAGCAGTCTCTTGAGGGGGCAGCGTGAAAAACTGTTTTTT. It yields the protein CASSLLRGQREKLFF.

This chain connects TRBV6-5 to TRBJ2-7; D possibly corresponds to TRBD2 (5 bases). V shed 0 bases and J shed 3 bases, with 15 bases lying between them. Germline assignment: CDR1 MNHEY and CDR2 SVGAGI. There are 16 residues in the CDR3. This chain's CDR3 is CASSYSMASSLYEQYF. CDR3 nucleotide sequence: TGTGCCAGCAGTTACTCGATGGCTAGCTCCCTCTACGAGCAGTACTTC.

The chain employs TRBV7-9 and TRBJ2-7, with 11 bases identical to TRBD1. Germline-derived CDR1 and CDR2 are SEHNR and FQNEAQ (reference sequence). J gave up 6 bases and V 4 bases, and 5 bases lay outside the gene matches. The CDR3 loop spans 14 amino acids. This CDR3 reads CASSSGQGVGEQYF. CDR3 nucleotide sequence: TGTGCCAGCAGCTCGGGACAGGGGGTGGGCGAGCAGTACTTC.

The chain's CDR3 is CASSHQGSGYEQYF. In nucleotides, the CDR3 is TGTGCCAGCAGCCACCAGGGGTCTGGTTACGAGCAGTACTTC. This chain connects TRBV7-9 to TRBJ2-7; D is perhaps TRBD1 (6 bases). CDR3 size: 14 residues. V lost 5 bases to trimming and J lost 4 bases, with 15 bases between them. CDR1 and CDR2 (germline): SEHNR, FQNEAQ (reference sequence).

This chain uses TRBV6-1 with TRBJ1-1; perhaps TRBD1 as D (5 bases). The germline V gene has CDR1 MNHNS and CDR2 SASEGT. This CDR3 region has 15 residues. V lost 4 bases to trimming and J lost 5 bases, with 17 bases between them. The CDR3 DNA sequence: TGTGCCAGCAGTGTTCTGGAGGGGCGAGGGACTGAAGCTTTCTTT. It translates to CASSVLEGRGTEAFF.

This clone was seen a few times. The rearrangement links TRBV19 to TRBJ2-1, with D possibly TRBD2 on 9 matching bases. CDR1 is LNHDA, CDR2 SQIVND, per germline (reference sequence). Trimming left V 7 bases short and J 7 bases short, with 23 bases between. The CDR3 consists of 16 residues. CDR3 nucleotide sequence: TGTGCCAGTACCTCAGGGGGCCTAGCGGGAAAAAATGAGCAGTTCTTC. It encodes CASTSGGLAGKNEQFF.

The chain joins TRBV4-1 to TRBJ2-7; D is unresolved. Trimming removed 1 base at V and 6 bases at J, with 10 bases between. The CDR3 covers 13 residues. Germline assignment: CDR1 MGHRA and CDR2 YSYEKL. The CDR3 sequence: CASSQARFSEQYF. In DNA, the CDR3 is TGCGCCAGCAGCCAAGCCAGGTTCTCCGAGCAGTACTTC.

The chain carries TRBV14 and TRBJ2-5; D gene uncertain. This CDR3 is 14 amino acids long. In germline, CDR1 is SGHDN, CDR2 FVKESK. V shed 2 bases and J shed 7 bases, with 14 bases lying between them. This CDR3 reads CASSQKLVRGTQYF. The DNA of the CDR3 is TGTGCCAGCAGCCAAAAGTTGGTCCGCGGGACCCAGTACTTC. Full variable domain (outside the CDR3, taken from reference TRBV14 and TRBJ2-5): EAGVTQFPSHSVIEKGQTVTLRCDPISGHDNLYWYRRVMGKEIKFLLHFVKESKQDESGMPNNRFLAERTGGTYSTLKVQPAELEDSGVYFCASSQKLVRGTQYFGPGTRLLVL.